The 5 T cell receptor beta chains presented below share a single source sample, sequenced in a study of CD8 T cells in ankylosing spondylitis. TCRdb processed the 5' RACE reads anew with MiXCR; each CDR3 protein has one entry. The sample records 300,000 to 400,000 distinct CDR3 sequences, approximately 14% being singletons. Material: blood, either unsorted or a sorted T cell fraction (not recorded which). The origin of the receptors is a male donor with ankylosing spondylitis or in good health (not recorded which).

The V call is TRBV9, the J call TRBJ2-1; D is unresolved. V shed 7 bases and J shed 0 bases, with 14 bases lying between them. Germline values: CDR1 SGDLS, CDR2 YYNGEE. The CDR3 is 15 residues long. The CDR3 coding sequence is TGTGCCAGCTCGTTACTGCCAAGCTCCTACAATGAGCAGTTCTTC. It is translated as CASSLLPSSYNEQFF.

This chain links TRBV4-1 with TRBJ2-1; 7 bases are shared with TRBD2. This CDR3 is 15 amino acids long. Germline-derived CDR1 and CDR2 are MGHRA and YSYEKL. V lost 6 bases to trimming and J lost 8 bases; unmatched junction nucleotides: 13. CDR3 amino acids: CASRHRGGSRDEQFF. The CDR3 DNA reads as TGCGCCAGCAGACACCGCGGGGGTTCAAGGGATGAGCAGTTCTTC.

The chain links TRBV4-1 to TRBJ2-1, with 8 bases matching TRBD2. Germline trimming cut 6 bases from V and 4 bases from J; bases unmatched to any gene: 8. Germline V gene sequence: CDR1 MGHRA, CDR2 YSYEKL. This CDR3 region has 15 residues. Here the CDR3 reads CASSRFGGGYNEQFF. The CDR3 DNA is TGCGCCAGCAGTAGGTTCGGGGGGGGGTACAATGAGCAGTTCTTC.

This clonotype was seen ten or more times. The chain carries TRBV29-1 and TRBJ1-2; D gene uncertain. V dropped 5 bases and J dropped 0 bases, with 16 bases sitting between them. Germline V gene sequence: CDR1 SQVTM, CDR2 ANQGSEA. This CDR3 spans 15 amino acids. CDR3 nucleotides: TGCAGCGTTTTGTCCGGCGAGAGGGCTAACTATGGCTACACCTTC. Translating gives CSVLSGERANYGYTF.

This clonotype was counted between two and nine times. The V gene is TRBV12-3 or TRBV12-4, the J gene TRBJ2-1; 9 positions match TRBD2. Trimming at V came to 7 bases and at J to 7 bases, leaving 17 bases not matched to a gene. The CDR3 spans 17 residues. The CDR3 sequence is CASIPHGGGRALNEQFF. In nucleotides, the CDR3 is TGTGCCAGCATCCCCCATGGTGGCGGGAGGGCCTTGAATGAGCAGTTCTTC.